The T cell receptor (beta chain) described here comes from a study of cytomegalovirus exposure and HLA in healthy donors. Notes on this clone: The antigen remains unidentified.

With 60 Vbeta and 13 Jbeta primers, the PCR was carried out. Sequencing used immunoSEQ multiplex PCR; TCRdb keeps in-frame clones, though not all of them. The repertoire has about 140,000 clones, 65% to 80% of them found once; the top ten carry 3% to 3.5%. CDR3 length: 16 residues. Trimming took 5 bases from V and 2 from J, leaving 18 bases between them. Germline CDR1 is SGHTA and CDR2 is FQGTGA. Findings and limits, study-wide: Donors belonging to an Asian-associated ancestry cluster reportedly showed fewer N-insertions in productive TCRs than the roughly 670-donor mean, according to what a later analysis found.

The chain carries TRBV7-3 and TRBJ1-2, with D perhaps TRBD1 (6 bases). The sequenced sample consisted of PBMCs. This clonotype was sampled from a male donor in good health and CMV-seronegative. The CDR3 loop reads CASSTGTSELNYGYTF. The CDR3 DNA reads TGTGCCAGCAGCACCGGGACATCTGAACTGAACTATGGCTACACCTTC. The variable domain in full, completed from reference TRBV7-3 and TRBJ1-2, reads GAGVSQTPSNKVTEKGKYVELRCDPISGHTALYWYRQSLGQGPEFLIYFQGTGAADDSGLPNDRFFAVRPEGSVSTLKIQRTERGDSAVYLCASSTGTSELNYGYTFGSGTRLTVV.